Below, one TCR beta chain is given with its context. It may be a read error: a sequence one base away is much more abundant. RNA transcripts provided the template for amplifying TCR beta CDR3 regions. An initial RT-PCR round employing HTBI primers preceded a second-round multiplex PCR. TCRdb independently ran MiXCR on the multiplex PCR reads; one entry per CDR3 protein. The sample records about 620,000 distinct CDR3 sequences, 22% being singletons. This sample was taken from a study of Graves' ophthalmopathy and Graves' hyperthyroidism. CDR1 and CDR2 (germline): SNHLY, FYNNEI. This CDR3 is built from 13 residues.

This sequence originates from a woman under 30 with stable Graves' hyperthyroidism. Some clones in this sample may be carry-over from other donors' samples. The rearrangement joins TRBV2 to TRBJ2-2; D gene unclear. The sequenced material came from peripheral blood. CDR3 loop: CVSTLRNTGELFF. The CDR3 DNA sequence: TGTGTCAGCACCCTCAGGAACACCGGGGAGCTGTTTTTT.